A single sample gave rise to the 12 T cell receptor beta chains below, sequenced in a study of low-dose radiotherapy and immunotherapy resistance in tumors. This sample's time point: before trial treatment. First-strand cDNA used TRAV- and TRBV-specific primers, covering alpha and beta chains. TCRs were put through about 20 PCR cycles of amplification with Phusion. A constant-region primer and the V-primer adapter served as the primer pair. Via MiXCR, TCRdb re-called the reads, giving one row per CDR3 protein. Of approximately 90,000 distinct CDR3 sequences detected, 15% to 20% appear once; the ten largest clones hold roughly 2.8%. Here the sequenced sample was PBMCs, taken before treatment. The receptors here all came from a male donor with prostate cancer.

This clonotype was observed many times. The chain has TRBV5-1 and TRBJ2-7; possibly TRBD1 for D (6 bases). The CDR3 has 14 residues. The ends were cut back, 4 bases at V and 5 bases at J, with 16 bases in the middle. The germline gives CDR1 SGHRS, CDR2 YFSETQ. The CDR3 sequence is CASSVTRGIDEQYF. The CDR3 region has the DNA TGCGCCAGCAGCGTTACCAGGGGAATAGACGAGCAGTACTTC.

This clonotype was detected many times. This chain joins TRBV7-2 and TRBJ2-3; the D gene is possibly TRBD2 (7 bases). V lost 8 bases and J lost 1, with 10 bases in between. This CDR3 spans 13 amino acids. Germline values: CDR1 SGHTA, CDR2 FQGNSA. CDR3 in amino acids: CASGGAGTDTQYF. Here the CDR3 DNA reads TGTGCCAGCGGGGGGGCCGGCACAGATACGCAGTATTTT.

In this sample, this clonotype turned up many times. The V and J genes are TRBV12-3 or TRBV12-4 and TRBJ1-1; TRBD1 matches at 7 bases. After removal of 6 bases from V and 4 bases from J, the junction contained 14 bases not matched to a gene. This CDR3 spans 16 amino acids. CDR3 DNA: TGTGCCAGCAGCGAGGCACGGGACAGAGTTACCACTGAAGCTTTCTTT. Protein sequence: CASSEARDRVTTEAFF.

This clonotype was observed a few times. The DNA is left out, because the CDR3 cannot be placed on it with certainty; the CDR3 is given as TCRdb lists it. The chain uses TRBV6-2 or TRBV6-3 and TRBJ2-2; the tabulated D call, TRBD1, remains unverified against the DNA. The CDR3 length equals 15 residues, ends included. Germline values: CDR1 MNHEY, CDR2 SVGEGT. CDR3: CASRDRGQVGELFFF.

At least ten counts were recorded for this clonotype. The gene calls are TRBV5-1 and TRBJ2-3; 10 bases fit TRBD2. The CDR3 is made up of 15 amino acids. Germline V gene lookup returns CDR1 SGHRS and CDR2 YFSETQ. With 5 bases clipped from V and 5 bases from J, the junction kept 8 bases outside the gene matches. The CDR3 bases are TGCGCCAGCAGACTTAGCGGGGGGAATGGAGATACGCAGTATTTT. Translated: CASRLSGGNGDTQYF.

This clonotype was observed many times. The V call is TRBV7-2, the J call TRBJ1-6, with D possibly TRBD1 on 5 matching bases. The CDR3 length is 14 residues. Germline CDR1 SGHTA, CDR2 FQGNSA. Trimming took 0 bases from V and 10 from J, leaving 10 bases between them. The CDR3 here is CASSLAGEVSPLHF. CDR3 DNA sequence: TGTGCCAGCAGCTTAGCAGGGGAAGTGTCACCCCTCCACTTT.

Only a few counts were recorded for this clonotype. A read error may be the cause here, since a much bigger clone is one base away. The chain carries TRBV14 and TRBJ1-1; unclear D gene. The CDR3 sequence is 11 residues long. Per the germline V gene, CDR1 is SGHDN and CDR2 is FVKESK. V was cut by 0 bases and J by 5 bases, with 1 base left in between. In nucleotides, the CDR3 is TGTGCCAGCAGCCAAGAAACTGAAGCTTTCTTT. This encodes CASSQETEAFF.

The sample holds many counts of this clonotype. The rearrangement links TRBV6-6 to TRBJ2-5, with TRBD2 identical over 14 bases. Germline V CDR1 and CDR2: MNHNY, SVGAGI (reference sequence). With V trimmed by 2 bases and J by 4 bases, 3 bases remained unmatched. This CDR3 has 16 residues. In DNA form, the CDR3 reads TGTGCCAGCAGTTACCCGGGGACTAGCGGGGGAGAGACCCAGTACTTC. Translation gives CASSYPGTSGGETQYF.

The genes are TRBV7-2 and TRBJ1-1; TRBD1 matches at 9 bases. After removal of 4 bases from V and 0 bases from J, the junction contained 6 bases not matched to a gene. The germline gives CDR1 SGHTA, CDR2 FQGNSA. This CDR3 has 16 residues. The DNA of the CDR3 is TGTGCCAGCAGCTGGTCCGGGACAGGGTTGAACACTGAAGCTTTCTTT. Translation: CASSWSGTGLNTEAFF.

V usage is TRBV11-2 and J usage is TRBJ1-2, with D maybe TRBD1 (5 bases). The germline gives CDR1 SGHAT, CDR2 FQNNGV. The CDR3 has 14 residues. V gave up 4 bases and J gave up 3 bases, with 12 bases separating them. The CDR3 coding sequence is TGTGCCAGCAGCTCGGGGCAGGGCTACTATGGCTACACCTTC. The encoded protein is CASSSGQGYYGYTF.

This clonotype was found a few times. A much larger clone lies one base from this, so it may be a read error. The chain combines TRBV9 with TRBJ2-1, with TRBD1 as a possible D gene (6 bases). This CDR3 region has 14 residues. Germline V lookup: CDR1 SGDLS, CDR2 YYNGEE. The V end was cut by 6 bases, the J end by 10 bases, with 20 bases between. CDR3 bases: TGTGCCAGCATACCGGACAGCGACTCCTACGAGCAGTTCTTC. It yields the protein CASIPDSDSYEQFF.

This clonotype has a count of ten or more. The chain employs TRBV5-1 and TRBJ2-3; 7 bases line up with TRBD2. This CDR3 spans 15 amino acids. The germline V gene has CDR1 SGHRS and CDR2 YFSETQ. V was clipped by 4 bases and J by 4 bases; unmatched bases: 9. CDR3 sequence: CASSAYPGGSDTQYF. CDR3 in DNA: TGCGCCAGCAGCGCCTACCCCGGGGGGTCAGATACGCAGTATTTT. Full variable domain (remainder filled in from reference TRBV5-1 and TRBJ2-3): KAGVTQTPRYLIKTRGQQVTLSCSPISGHRSVSWYQQTPGQGLQFLFEYFSETQRNKGNFPGRFSGRQFSNSRSEMNVSTLELGDSALYLCASSAYPGGSDTQYFGPGTRLTVL.